This T cell receptor (beta chain) was sequenced in a study of T cell responses to AZD1222 COVID-19 vaccine. Trimming at V came to 4 bases and at J to 4 bases, leaving 4 bases not matched to a gene. Germline V gene lookup returns CDR1 LGHDT and CDR2 YNNKEL (reference sequence). The length of the CDR3 is 16 residues. The protocol was immunoSEQ multiplex PCR, while the TCRdb copy is restricted to in-frame clones and leaves out a portion. This table has about 83,000 clones, around 90% appearing once. The chain links TRBV3-1 (or the pseudogene TRBV3-2) to TRBJ2-3; 14 bases map to TRBD2. The TCR originated in an adult who received the AZD1222 COVID-19 vaccine. Material: peripheral blood, obtained 28 days after the second AZD1222 dose. The CDR3 here is CASSPRLAGGPDTQYF. In nucleotides, the CDR3 is TGTGCCAGCAGCCCCCGACTAGCGGGAGGGCCAGATACGCAGTATTTT.